These T cell receptor beta chains were read from a single sample in a study of T cell responses to AZD1222 COVID-19 vaccine. The data were produced by immunoSEQ multiplex PCR, yet TCRdb's version contains in-frame clones alone and is incomplete. The profile shows 100,000 to 150,000 clones, 90% of them singletons. Sequenced here: peripheral blood, sampled on day 0 of AZD1222 vaccination. These receptors all come from an adult in good health. The CDR3 runs from the conserved cysteine through the conserved F or W. The order of the fields is D gene, J gene, clone size, V gene, CDR3 protein, CDR3 DNA. A D gene is named only where the DNA matches it firmly. The listing skips clone size in some rows; elsewhere it reads once, few, many or a size class.

NA	TRBJ2-3	few	TRBV5-4	CASSLKQGTDTQYF	TGTGCCAGCAGCTTAAAACAGGGCACAGATACGCAGTATTTT
NA	TRBJ2-7	NA	TRBV5-1	CASSLAAGAYEQYF	TGCGCCAGCAGCTTGGCGGCAGGGGCCTACGAGCAGTACTTC
NA	TRBJ1-5	NA	TRBV15	CATSRVAGNQPQHF	TGTGCCACCAGCAGAGTGGCGGGCAATCAGCCCCAGCATTTT
NA	TRBJ1-2	NA	TRBV28	CASIGGLDRGYTF	TGTGCCAGCATAGGGGGGCTAGATAGGGGCTACACCTTC
NA	TRBJ1-3	NA	TRBV7-8	CASSAGPGAFSGNTIYF	TGTGCCAGCAGCGCAGGTCCTGGGGCATTCTCTGGAAACACCATATATTTT
NA	TRBJ2-7	NA	TRBV28	CASQQGDSYEQYF	TGTGCCAGTCAGCAGGGAGATAGCTACGAGCAGTACTTC
NA	TRBJ2-3	NA	TRBV5-1	CASSLADTQYF	TGCGCCAGCAGCTTGGCAGATACGCAGTATTTT
TRBD1	TRBJ2-3	NA	TRBV19	CASSIGTGAGDTQYF	TGTGCCAGTAGTATCGGTACAGGGGCGGGAGATACGCAGTATTTT
NA	TRBJ2-2	NA	TRBV11-2	CASSYRWSGTGELFF	TGTGCCAGCAGTTATAGGTGGTCGGGTACCGGGGAGCTGTTTTTT
NA	TRBJ1-2	NA	TRBV16	CASSQLREHYGYTF	TGTGCCAGCAGCCAACTCAGGGAGCACTATGGCTACACCTTC
NA	TRBJ1-1	NA	TRBV6-5	CASRLAGEDTEAFF	TGTGCCAGCAGGCTGGCAGGGGAGGACACTGAAGCTTTCTTT
TRBD1	TRBJ1-2	NA	TRBV7-8	CASSSDRDYGYTF	TGTGCCAGCAGCTCGGACAGGGACTATGGCTACACCTTC
NA	TRBJ1-1	NA	TRBV10-1	CASSESWGRTFF	TGCGCCAGCAGTGAGTCGTGGGGGCGAACTTTCTTT
NA	TRBJ1-5	NA	TRBV18	CASSPPGLNQPQHF	TGTGCCAGCTCACCACCGGGGCTCAATCAGCCCCAGCATTTT
NA	TRBJ2-3	NA	TRBV9	CASSPVADRSTDTQYF	TGTGCCAGCAGCCCGGTCGCCGACCGTAGCACAGATACGCAGTATTTT
NA	TRBJ2-3	NA	TRBV30	CAWSRGGGETQYF	TGTGCCTGGAGTCGAGGGGGAGGCGAAACGCAGTATTTT
NA	TRBJ1-1	NA	TRBV9	CASSVEPFTEAFF	TGTGCCAGCAGCGTAGAACCTTTCACTGAAGCTTTCTTT
NA	TRBJ2-7	NA	TRBV24-1	CATPRGGPYEQYF	TGTGCCACCCCGCGAGGGGGTCCATACGAGCAGTACTTC
NA	TRBJ1-5	NA	TRBV2	CASKIGDVSNQPQHF	TGTGCCAGCAAGATCGGGGACGTTAGCAATCAGCCCCAGCATTTT
NA	TRBJ1-1	NA	TRBV12-3/TRBV12-4	CASSFGGDTEAFF	TGTGCCAGCAGTTTCGGAGGGGACACTGAAGCTTTCTTT
TRBD2	TRBJ2-1	NA	TRBV10-3	CAISYSLAGINEQFF	TGTGCCATCAGTTACTCACTAGCGGGAATCAATGAGCAGTTCTTC
TRBD2	TRBJ2-5	NA	TRBV6-2/TRBV6-3	CASSYRASGSQETQYF	TGTGCCAGCAGTTACCGGGCTAGCGGGAGCCAAGAGACCCAGTACTTC
NA	TRBJ1-4	NA	TRBV7-9	CASSAGGHRNEKLFF	TGTGCCAGCAGCGCGGGGGGACACCGCAATGAAAAACTGTTTTTT
NA	TRBJ2-6	NA	TRBV9	CASSVGVRDWANVLTF	TGTGCCAGCAGCGTAGGAGTAAGGGATTGGGCCAACGTCCTGACTTTC
NA	TRBJ2-5	NA	TRBV2	CASSELAEETQYF	TGTGCCAGCAGTGAACTAGCAGAAGAGACCCAGTACTTC
TRBD1	TRBJ2-3	NA	TRBV4-1	CASRGGQGGSWADTQYF	TGCGCCAGCAGAGGGGGACAGGGGGGGTCTTGGGCAGATACGCAGTATTTT
NA	TRBJ2-2	once	TRBV29-1	CSARYRGAGGELFF	TGCAGCGCCCGTTATCGGGGGGCCGGCGGGGAGCTGTTTTTT
TRBD1	TRBJ2-3	NA	TRBV12-3/TRBV12-4	CASSSGSGGTQYF	TGTGCCAGCAGTTCGGGATCAGGGGGTACGCAGTATTTT
TRBD1	TRBJ1-5	NA	TRBV19	CASSVGQGRNQPQHF	TGTGCCAGTAGTGTAGGACAGGGGAGAAATCAGCCCCAGCATTTT
TRBD1	TRBJ1-5	NA	TRBV5-8	CASSLEGTGNQPQHF	TGTGCCAGCAGCTTGGAGGGGACAGGGAATCAGCCCCAGCATTTT
NA	TRBJ2-7	NA	TRBV20-1	CSASRIQGLYEQYF	TGCAGTGCTAGTCGAATACAGGGTCTCTACGAGCAGTACTTC
NA	TRBJ1-5	NA	TRBV7-8	CASSLEKGTSNQPQHF	TGTGCCAGCAGCTTAGAGAAGGGAACAAGCAATCAGCCCCAGCATTTT
NA	TRBJ1-5	NA	TRBV28	CASSFPNQPQHF	TGTGCCAGCAGTTTCCCAAATCAGCCCCAGCATTTT
TRBD1	TRBJ1-5	NA	TRBV28	CASSLQQGARQPQHF	TGTGCCAGCAGTTTACAACAGGGGGCGCGTCAGCCCCAGCATTTT
NA	TRBJ2-1	NA	TRBV29-1	CSARDNYNEQFF	TGCAGCGCTAGGGACAATTACAATGAGCAGTTCTTC
TRBD1	TRBJ2-7	NA	TRBV27	CASSTATGLGQYF	TGTGCCAGCAGTACCGCGACAGGGTTAGGGCAGTACTTC
NA	TRBJ1-4	NA	TRBV24-1	CATSDPGEKLFF	TGTGCCACCAGTGACCCCGGAGAAAAACTGTTTTTT
TRBD2	TRBJ2-3	NA	TRBV5-1	CASSREDSTYTDTQYF	TGCGCCAGCAGTCGGGAGGATTCTACCTACACAGATACGCAGTATTTT
NA	TRBJ1-2	NA	TRBV27	CASSSREGYGYTF	TGTGCCAGCAGTTCCAGGGAAGGCTATGGCTACACCTTC
TRBD1	TRBJ2-1	NA	TRBV24-1	CATSDSQGGDEQFF	TGTGCCACCAGTGATTCACAGGGGGGCGATGAGCAGTTCTTC
NA	TRBJ2-7	NA	TRBV4-1	CASSQGVISEQYF	TGCGCCAGCAGCCAAGGAGTCATTTCCGAGCAGTACTTC
NA	TRBJ2-3	NA	TRBV29-1	CSARRTYTDTQYF	TGCAGCGCCCGACGGACTTACACAGATACGCAGTATTTT
TRBD2	TRBJ2-1	NA	TRBV19	CASSIVGREGSNEQFF	TGTGCCAGTAGTATAGTTGGGCGGGAGGGCTCCAATGAGCAGTTCTTC
NA	TRBJ2-1	NA	TRBV6-2/TRBV6-3	CASGPRGNEQFF	TGTGCCAGCGGCCCCCGAGGGAATGAGCAGTTCTTC
NA	TRBJ2-2	NA	TRBV18	CASQNTGELFF	TGTGCCAGCCAGAACACCGGGGAGCTGTTTTTT
TRBD2	TRBJ2-7	NA	TRBV3-1/TRBV3-2	CASSPRTSGPSYEQYF	TGTGCCAGCAGCCCCCGGACTAGCGGGCCTTCCTACGAGCAGTACTTC
NA	TRBJ2-3	NA	TRBV5-1	CASSSFLGSTDTQYF	TGCGCCAGCAGCTCTTTCTTGGGATCCACAGATACGCAGTATTTT
NA	TRBJ2-7	once	TRBV27	CASSPRGVTGASYEQYF	TGTGCCAGCAGCCCCCGAGGGGTCACGGGGGCCTCCTACGAGCAGTACTTC
NA	TRBJ1-2	NA	TRBV28	CASSNREGYTF	TGTGCCAGCAGCAACAGGGAGGGCTACACCTTC
TRBD1	TRBJ1-6	NA	TRBV4-3	CASSRQDRDDSPLHF	TGCGCCAGCAGCCGGCAGGACAGGGACGATTCACCCCTCCACTTT
NA	TRBJ1-4	NA	TRBV5-1	CASSLSGAREKLFF	TGCGCCAGCAGCTTGTCAGGGGCTAGGGAAAAACTGTTTTTT
TRBD1	TRBJ1-4	NA	TRBV9	CASSGSQGATNEKLFF	TGTGCCAGCAGCGGGTCACAGGGGGCAACTAATGAAAAACTGTTTTTT